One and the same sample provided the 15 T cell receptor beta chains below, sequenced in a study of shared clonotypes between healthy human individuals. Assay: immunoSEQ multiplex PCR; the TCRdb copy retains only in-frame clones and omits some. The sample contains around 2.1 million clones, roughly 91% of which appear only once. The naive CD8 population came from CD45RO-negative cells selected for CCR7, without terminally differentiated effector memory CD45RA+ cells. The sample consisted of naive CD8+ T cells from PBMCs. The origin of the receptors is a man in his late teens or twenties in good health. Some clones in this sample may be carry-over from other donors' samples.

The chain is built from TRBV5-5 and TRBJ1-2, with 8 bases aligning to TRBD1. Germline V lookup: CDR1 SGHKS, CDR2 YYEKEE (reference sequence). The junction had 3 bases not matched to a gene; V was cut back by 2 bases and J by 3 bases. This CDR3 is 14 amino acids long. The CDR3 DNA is TGTGCCAGCAGCTTCTCAGGGGGCGACTATGGCTACACCTTC. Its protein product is CASSFSGGDYGYTF.

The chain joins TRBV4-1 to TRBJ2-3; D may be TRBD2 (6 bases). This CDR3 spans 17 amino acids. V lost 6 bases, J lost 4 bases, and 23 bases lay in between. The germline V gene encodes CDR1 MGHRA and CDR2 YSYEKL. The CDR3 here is CASRSTFGGRSADTQYF. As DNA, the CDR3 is TGCGCCAGCAGATCTACCTTCGGGGGAAGAAGCGCAGATACGCAGTATTTT.

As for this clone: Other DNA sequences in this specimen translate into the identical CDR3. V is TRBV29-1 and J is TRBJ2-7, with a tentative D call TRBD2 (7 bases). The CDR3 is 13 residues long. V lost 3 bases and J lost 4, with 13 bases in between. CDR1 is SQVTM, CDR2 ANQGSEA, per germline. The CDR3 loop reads CSVEGGPFYEQYF. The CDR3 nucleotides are TGCAGCGTTGAGGGGGGGCCCTTTTACGAGCAGTACTTC.

CDR3 sequence (DNA): TGTGCCAGCAGCCTCCCTGGAGAGGCCAACGTCCTGACTTTC. Translation: CASSLPGEANVLTF. The chain links TRBV7-8 to TRBJ2-6; no clear D. This CDR3 comprises 14 residues. From germline, CDR1 is SGHVS and CDR2 FQNEAQ. Trimming left V 5 bases short and J 6 bases short, with 11 bases between.

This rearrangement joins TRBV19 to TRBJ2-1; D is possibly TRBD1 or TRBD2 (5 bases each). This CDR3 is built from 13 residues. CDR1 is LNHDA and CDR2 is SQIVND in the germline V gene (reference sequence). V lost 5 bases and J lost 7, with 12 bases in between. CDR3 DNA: TGTGCCAGTAGTCCGAGGGGCGGGAATGAGCAGTTCTTC. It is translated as CASSPRGGNEQFF.

CDR3 nucleotides: TGTGCCAGCAGCTTATCTACCAGCAGTCCTTGGGAGACCCAGTACTTC. Translated: CASSLSTSSPWETQYF. The V and J genes are TRBV5-4 and TRBJ2-5; the D is unclear. V lost 2 bases and J lost 5, with 19 bases in between. This CDR3 contains 16 residues. Germline CDR1 and CDR2: SGHNT and YYREEE (reference sequence).

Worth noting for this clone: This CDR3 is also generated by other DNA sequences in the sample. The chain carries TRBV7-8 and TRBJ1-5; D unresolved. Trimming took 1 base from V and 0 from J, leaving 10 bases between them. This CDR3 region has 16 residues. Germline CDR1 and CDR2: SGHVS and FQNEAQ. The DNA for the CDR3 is TGTGCCAGCAGCTTAGTGGGTGGCGGTAGCAATCAGCCCCAGCATTTT. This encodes CASSLVGGGSNQPQHF.

The CDR3: CASSVPQGQANTGELFF. The CDR3 bases are TGTGCCAGCAGCGTCCCCCAGGGGCAAGCGAACACCGGGGAGCTGTTTTTT. The chain is built from TRBV9 and TRBJ2-2; TRBD1 might be the D (6 bases). CDR1 is SGDLS, CDR2 YYNGEE, per germline. The CDR3 loop spans 17 amino acids. V lost 2 bases and J lost 0, with 14 bases in between.

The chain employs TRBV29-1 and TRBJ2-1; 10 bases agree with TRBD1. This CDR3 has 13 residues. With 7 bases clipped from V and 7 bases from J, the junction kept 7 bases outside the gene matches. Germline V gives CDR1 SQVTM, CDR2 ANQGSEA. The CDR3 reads CSGGQGSFNEQFF. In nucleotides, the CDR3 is TGCAGCGGGGGACAGGGGAGCTTTAATGAGCAGTTCTTC.

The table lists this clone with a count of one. The CDR3 DNA is TGTGCCAGCAGCCACGAAAGGAGGGACTCTGGAAACACCATATATTTT. It encodes CASSHERRDSGNTIYF. V usage is TRBV14 and J usage is TRBJ1-3; no definite D call. The CDR3 has 16 amino acids. Germline assignment: CDR1 SGHDN and CDR2 FVKESK. Deletions cut 3 bases from V and 0 bases from J, with 12 bases between.

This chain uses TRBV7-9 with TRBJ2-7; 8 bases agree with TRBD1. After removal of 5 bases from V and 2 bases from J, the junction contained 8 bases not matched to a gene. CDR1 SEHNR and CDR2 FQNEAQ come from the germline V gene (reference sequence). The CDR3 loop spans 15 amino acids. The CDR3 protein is CASSPGDRSAYEQYF. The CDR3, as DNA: TGTGCCAGCAGCCCAGGGGACAGGTCAGCCTACGAGCAGTACTTC.

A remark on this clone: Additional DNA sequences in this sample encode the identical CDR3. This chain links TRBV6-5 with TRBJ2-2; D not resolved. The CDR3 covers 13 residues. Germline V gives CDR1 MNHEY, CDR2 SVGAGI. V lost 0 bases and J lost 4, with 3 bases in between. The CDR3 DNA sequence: TGTGCCAGCAGTTACTCACCCACCGGGGAGCTGTTTTTT. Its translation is CASSYSPTGELFF.

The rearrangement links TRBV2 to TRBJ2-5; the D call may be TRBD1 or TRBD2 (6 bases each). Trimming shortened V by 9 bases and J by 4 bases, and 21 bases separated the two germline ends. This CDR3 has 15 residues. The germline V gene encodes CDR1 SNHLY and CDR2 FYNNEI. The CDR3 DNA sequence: TGTGCCAGGCCGACTCGGGGGCGTTCTCGAGAGACCCAGTACTTC. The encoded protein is CARPTRGRSRETQYF.

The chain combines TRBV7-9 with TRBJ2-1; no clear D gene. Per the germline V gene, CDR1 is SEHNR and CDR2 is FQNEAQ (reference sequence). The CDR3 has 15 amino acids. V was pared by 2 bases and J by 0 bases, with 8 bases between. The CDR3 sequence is CASSLRVSSYNEQFF. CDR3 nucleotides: TGTGCCAGCAGCTTAAGGGTAAGCTCCTACAATGAGCAGTTCTTC.

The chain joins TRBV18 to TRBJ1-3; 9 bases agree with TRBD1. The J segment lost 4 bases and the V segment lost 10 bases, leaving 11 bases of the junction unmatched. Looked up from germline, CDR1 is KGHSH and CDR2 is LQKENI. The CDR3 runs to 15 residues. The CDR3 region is CANKQGADLGNTIYF. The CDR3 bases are TGTGCCAACAAACAGGGGGCGGACCTCGGAAACACCATATATTTT.